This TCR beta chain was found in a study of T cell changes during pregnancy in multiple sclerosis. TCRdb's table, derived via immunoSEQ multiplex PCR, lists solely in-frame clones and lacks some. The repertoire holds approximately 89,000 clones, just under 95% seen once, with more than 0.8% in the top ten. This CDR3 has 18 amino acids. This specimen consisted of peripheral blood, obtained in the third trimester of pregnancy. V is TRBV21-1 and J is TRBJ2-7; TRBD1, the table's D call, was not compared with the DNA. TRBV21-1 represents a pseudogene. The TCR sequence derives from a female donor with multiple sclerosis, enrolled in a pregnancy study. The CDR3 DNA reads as TGTGCCAGCAGCAAGGTAGAGGACAGGGGGCGAAGAGGGTACGAGCAGTACTTC. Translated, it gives CASSKVEDRGRRGYEQYF.